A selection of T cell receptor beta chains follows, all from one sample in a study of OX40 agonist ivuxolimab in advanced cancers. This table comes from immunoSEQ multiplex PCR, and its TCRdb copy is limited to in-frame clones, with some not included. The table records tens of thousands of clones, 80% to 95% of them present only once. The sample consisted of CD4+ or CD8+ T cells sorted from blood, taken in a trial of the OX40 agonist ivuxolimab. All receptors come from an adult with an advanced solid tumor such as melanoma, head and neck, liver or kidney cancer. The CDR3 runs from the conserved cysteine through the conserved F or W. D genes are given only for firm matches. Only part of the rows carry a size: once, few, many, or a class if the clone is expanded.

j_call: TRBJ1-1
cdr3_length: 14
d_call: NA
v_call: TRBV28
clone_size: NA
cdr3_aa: CASSAPGPNTEAFF
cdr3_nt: TGTGCCAGCTCCGCCCCGGGCCCGAACACTGAAGCTTTCTTT

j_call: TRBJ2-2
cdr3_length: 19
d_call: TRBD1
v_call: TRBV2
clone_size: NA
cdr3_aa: CASSAPGQGIWGGTGELFF
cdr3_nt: TGTGCCAGCAGTGCCCCGGGACAGGGTATCTGGGGTGGCACCGGGGAGCTGTTTTTT

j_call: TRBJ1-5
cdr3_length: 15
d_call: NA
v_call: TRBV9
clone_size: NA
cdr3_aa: CASSVQNRFNQPQHF
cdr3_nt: TGTGCCAGCAGCGTCCAGAACAGATTCAATCAGCCCCAGCATTTT

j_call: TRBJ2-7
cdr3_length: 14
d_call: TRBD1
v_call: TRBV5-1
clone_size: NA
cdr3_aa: CASSLAGQTYEQYF
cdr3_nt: TGCGCCAGCAGCTTGGCGGGACAGACCTACGAGCAGTACTTC

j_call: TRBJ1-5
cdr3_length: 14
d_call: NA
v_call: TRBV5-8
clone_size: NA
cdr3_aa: CASSVDGENQPQHF
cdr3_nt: TGTGCCAGCAGCGTGGATGGGGAGAATCAGCCCCAGCATTTT

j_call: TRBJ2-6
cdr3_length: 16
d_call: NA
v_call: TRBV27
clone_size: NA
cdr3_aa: CASSLNGGNSANVLTF
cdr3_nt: TGTGCCAGCAGTTTAAACGGGGGTAACTCGGCCAACGTCCTGACTTTC

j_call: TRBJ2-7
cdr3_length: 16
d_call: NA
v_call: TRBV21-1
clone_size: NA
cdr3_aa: CASSNGQGDPFYEQYF
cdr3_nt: TGTGCCAGCAGCAATGGGCAGGGCGACCCCTTCTACGAGCAGTACTTC

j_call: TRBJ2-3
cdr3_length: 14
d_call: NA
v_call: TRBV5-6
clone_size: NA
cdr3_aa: CASRLVPTDDTQYF
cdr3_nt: TGTGCCAGCAGACTAGTGCCCACAGATGATACGCAGTATTTT

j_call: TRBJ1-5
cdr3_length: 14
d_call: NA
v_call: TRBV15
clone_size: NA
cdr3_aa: CATRQRGGNQPQHF
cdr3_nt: TGTGCCACCCGACAGCGTGGGGGCAATCAGCCCCAGCATTTT

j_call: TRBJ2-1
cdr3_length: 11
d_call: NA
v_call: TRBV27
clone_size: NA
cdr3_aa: CASASYNEQFF
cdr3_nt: TGTGCCAGCGCTTCCTACAATGAGCAGTTCTTC

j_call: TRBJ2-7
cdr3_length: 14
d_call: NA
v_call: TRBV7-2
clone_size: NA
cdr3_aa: CASSHYEGSYEQYF
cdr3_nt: TGTGCCAGCAGCCATTACGAGGGGTCCTACGAGCAGTACTTC

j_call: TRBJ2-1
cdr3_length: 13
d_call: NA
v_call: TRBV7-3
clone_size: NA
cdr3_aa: CASSFDNYNEQFF
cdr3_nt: TGTGCCAGCAGCTTCGACAATTACAATGAGCAGTTCTTC

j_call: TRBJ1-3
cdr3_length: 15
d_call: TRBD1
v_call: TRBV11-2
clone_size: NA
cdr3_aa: CASSLTGSSGNTIYF
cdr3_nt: TGTGCCAGCAGCCTGACAGGGAGCTCTGGAAACACCATATATTTT

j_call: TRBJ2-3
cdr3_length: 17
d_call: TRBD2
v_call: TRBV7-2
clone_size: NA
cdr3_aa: CASKKTSGATSTDTQYF
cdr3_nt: TGTGCCAGCAAAAAGACTAGCGGGGCAACTAGCACAGATACGCAGTATTTT

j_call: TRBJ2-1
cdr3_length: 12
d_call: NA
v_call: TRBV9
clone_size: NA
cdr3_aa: CASSGTANEQFF
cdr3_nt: TGTGCCAGCAGCGGCACAGCCAATGAGCAGTTCTTC

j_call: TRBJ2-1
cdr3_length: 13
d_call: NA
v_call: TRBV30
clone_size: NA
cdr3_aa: CAWAIADHNEQFF
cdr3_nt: TGTGCCTGGGCCATAGCGGACCACAATGAGCAGTTCTTC

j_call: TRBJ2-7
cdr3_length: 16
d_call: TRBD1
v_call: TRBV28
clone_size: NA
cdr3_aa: CASTDPGTGGNYEQYF
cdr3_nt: TGTGCCAGCACCGATCCGGGGACAGGGGGCAACTACGAGCAGTACTTC

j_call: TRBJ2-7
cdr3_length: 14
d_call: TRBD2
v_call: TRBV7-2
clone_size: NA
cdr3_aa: CASSGGLAGYEQYF
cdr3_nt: TGTGCCAGCAGCGGGGGACTAGCGGGCTACGAGCAGTACTTC

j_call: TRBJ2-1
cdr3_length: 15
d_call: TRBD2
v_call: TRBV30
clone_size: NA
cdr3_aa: CAWTKLAGLYNEQFF
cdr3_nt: TGTGCCTGGACTAAGCTAGCGGGCCTTTACAATGAGCAGTTCTTC

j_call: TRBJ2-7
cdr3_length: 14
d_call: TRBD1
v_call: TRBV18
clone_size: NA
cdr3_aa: CASSPPGGHYEQYF
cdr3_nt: TGTGCCAGCTCACCTCCAGGGGGCCACTACGAGCAGTACTTC

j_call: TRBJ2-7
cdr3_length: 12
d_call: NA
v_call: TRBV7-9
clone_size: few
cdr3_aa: CASSHQGHEQYF
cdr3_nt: TGTGCCAGCTCCCATCAGGGGCACGAGCAGTACTTC

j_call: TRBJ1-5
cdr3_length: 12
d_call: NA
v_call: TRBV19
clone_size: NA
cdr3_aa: CASSIGVQPQHF
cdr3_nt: TGTGCCAGTAGTATAGGGGTTCAGCCCCAGCATTTT

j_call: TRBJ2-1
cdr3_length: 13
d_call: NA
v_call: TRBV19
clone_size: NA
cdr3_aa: CASSGSPGNEQFF
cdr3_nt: TGTGCCAGTAGCGGGAGTCCGGGAAATGAGCAGTTCTTC

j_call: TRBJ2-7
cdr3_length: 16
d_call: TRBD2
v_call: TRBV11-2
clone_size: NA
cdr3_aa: CASSPLGSGSSYEQYF
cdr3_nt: TGTGCCAGCAGCCCCCTCGGTAGCGGGAGCTCCTACGAGCAGTACTTC

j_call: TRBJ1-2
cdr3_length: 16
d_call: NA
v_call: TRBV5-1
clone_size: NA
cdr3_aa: CASSSHSSEYNYGYTF
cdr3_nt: TGCGCCAGCAGCTCCCATAGCTCGGAATATAACTATGGCTACACCTTC

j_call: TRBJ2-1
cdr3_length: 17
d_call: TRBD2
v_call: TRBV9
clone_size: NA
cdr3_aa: CASSPSGGLAGGAEQFF
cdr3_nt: TGTGCCAGCAGCCCAAGTGGGGGGCTAGCGGGAGGGGCAGAACAGTTCTTC

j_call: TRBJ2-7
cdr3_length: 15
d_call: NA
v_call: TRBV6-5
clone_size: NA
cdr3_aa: CASSYGLDRGYEQYF
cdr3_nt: TGTGCCAGCAGTTACGGACTCGATCGTGGTTACGAGCAGTACTTC

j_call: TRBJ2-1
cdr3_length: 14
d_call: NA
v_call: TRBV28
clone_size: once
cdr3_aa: CASSVPSSYNEQFF
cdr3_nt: TGTGCCAGCAGCGTACCGAGCTCCTACAATGAGCAGTTCTTC

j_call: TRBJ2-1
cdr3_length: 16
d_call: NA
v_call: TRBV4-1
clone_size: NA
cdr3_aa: CASSLGRGRTYNEQFF
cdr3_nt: TGCGCCAGCAGTCTGGGTCGGGGGAGGACCTACAATGAGCAGTTCTTC

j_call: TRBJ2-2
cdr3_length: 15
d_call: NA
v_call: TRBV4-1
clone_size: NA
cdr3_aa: CASSQSGTAFGELFF
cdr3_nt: TGCGCCAGCAGCCAGTCCGGGACGGCTTTCGGGGAGCTGTTTTTT

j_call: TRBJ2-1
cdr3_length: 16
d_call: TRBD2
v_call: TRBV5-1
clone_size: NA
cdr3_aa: CASSWSSGGQNNEQFF
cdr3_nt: TGCGCCAGCAGTTGGTCTAGCGGGGGGCAAAACAATGAGCAGTTCTTC

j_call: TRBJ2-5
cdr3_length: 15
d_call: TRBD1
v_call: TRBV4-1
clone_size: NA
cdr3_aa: CASSSIQGAEETQYF
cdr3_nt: TGCGCCAGCAGCTCAATACAGGGGGCGGAAGAGACCCAGTACTTC

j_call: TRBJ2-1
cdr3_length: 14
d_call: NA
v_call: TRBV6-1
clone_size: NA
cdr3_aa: CASRGREYYNEQFF
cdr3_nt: TGTGCCAGCCGGGGGCGGGAGTATTACAATGAGCAGTTCTTC

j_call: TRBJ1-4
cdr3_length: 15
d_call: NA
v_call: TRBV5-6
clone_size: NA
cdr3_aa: CASSLDRGGYEKLFF
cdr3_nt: TGTGCCAGCAGCTTGGATCGCGGGGGGTATGAAAAACTGTTTTTT

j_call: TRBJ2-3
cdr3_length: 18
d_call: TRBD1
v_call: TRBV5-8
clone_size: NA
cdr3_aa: CASSLEVGTGDYTDTQYF
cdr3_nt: TGTGCCAGCAGCTTGGAGGTGGGGACAGGGGACTACACAGATACGCAGTATTTT

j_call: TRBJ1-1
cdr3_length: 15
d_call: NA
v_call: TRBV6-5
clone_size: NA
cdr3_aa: CASSSSGNWNTEAFF
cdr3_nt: TGTGCCAGCAGTTCTTCAGGTAATTGGAACACTGAAGCTTTCTTT

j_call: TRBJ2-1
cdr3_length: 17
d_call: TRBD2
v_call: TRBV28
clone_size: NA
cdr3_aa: CASRTGLAGVSNNEQFF
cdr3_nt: TGTGCCAGCAGAACGGGACTAGCGGGAGTTTCCAATAATGAGCAGTTCTTC

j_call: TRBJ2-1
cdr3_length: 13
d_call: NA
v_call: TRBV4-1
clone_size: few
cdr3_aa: CASSQGEVGEQFF
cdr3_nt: TGCGCCAGCAGCCAAGGGGAAGTTGGTGAGCAGTTCTTC

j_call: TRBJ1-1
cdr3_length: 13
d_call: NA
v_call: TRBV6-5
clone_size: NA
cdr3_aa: CATSALRDVGAFF
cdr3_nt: TGTGCCACCTCCGCCCTTAGGGACGTAGGGGCTTTCTTT

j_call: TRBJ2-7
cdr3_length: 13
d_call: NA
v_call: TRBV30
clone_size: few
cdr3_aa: CAWSVTAGIEQYF
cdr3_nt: TGTGCCTGGAGTGTAACGGCGGGGATAGAGCAGTACTTC

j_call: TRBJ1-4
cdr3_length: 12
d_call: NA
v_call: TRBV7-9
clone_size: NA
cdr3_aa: CASSLEVEKLFF
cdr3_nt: TGTGCCAGCAGCTTAGAAGTAGAAAAACTGTTTTTT

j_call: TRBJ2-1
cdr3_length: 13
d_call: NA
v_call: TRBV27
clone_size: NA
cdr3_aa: CASSYRQHNEQFF
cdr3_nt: TGTGCCAGCAGTTACCGACAGCACAATGAGCAGTTCTTC

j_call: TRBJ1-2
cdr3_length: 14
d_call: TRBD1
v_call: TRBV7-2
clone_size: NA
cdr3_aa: CASTSGTGPYGYTF
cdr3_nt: TGTGCCAGCACCTCCGGGACAGGGCCCTATGGCTACACCTTC

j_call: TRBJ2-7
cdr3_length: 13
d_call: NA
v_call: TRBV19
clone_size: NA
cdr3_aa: CASSIARLDEQYF
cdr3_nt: TGTGCCAGTAGTATTGCTCGCCTAGACGAGCAGTACTTC

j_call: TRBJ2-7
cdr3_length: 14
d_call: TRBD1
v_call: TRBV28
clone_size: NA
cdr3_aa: CASLGDRGHYEQYF
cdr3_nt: TGTGCCAGCCTTGGGGACAGGGGTCATTACGAGCAGTACTTC

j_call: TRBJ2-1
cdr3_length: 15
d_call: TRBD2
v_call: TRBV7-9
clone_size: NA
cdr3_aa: CASSPGLAGGNEQFF
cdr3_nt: TGTGCCAGCAGCCCGGGACTAGCGGGAGGAAATGAGCAGTTCTTC

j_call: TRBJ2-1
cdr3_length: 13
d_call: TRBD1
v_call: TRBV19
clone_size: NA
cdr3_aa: CASSGTGATEQFF
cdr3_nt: TGTGCCAGTTCCGGGACAGGGGCGACTGAGCAGTTCTTC

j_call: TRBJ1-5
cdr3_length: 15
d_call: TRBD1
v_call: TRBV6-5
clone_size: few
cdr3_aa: CASSGGGQGGQPQHF
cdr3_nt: TGTGCCAGCAGTGGCGGGGGACAGGGGGGTCAGCCCCAGCATTTT

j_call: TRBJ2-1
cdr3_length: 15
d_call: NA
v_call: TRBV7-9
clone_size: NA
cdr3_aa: CASSPQTHPYNEQFF
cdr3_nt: TGTGCCAGCAGCCCTCAGACTCATCCCTACAATGAGCAGTTCTTC